This paragraph covers one T cell receptor (beta chain) sequence. Antigen unknown. This CDR3 spans 17 amino acids. V trimming: 7 bases; J trimming: 0 bases; junction bases outside the gene matches: 10. The germline CDR1 and CDR2 sequences are SGHRS and YFSETQ. Stated time point: cycle 4 day 1 (C4D1), after five to seven weeks of nivolumab. Relapse after autologous stem cell transplantation occurred in every patient, and brentuximab vedotin exposure varied. Magnetic negative selection was used to purify CD4+ T cells from PBMCs that had been thawed. The data are from a study of PD-1 blockade in classical Hodgkin lymphoma. Study-wide results and caveats: A significant rise in TCR diversity by C4D1 was seen for CD4+ but not CD8+ cells. Similar baseline diversity was found in complete responders and newly diagnosed patients. Repertoire differences lack defined causes, possibly disease activity or prior therapy. Patients starting nivolumab less than 1 year after ASCT had lower diversity and were excluded from later analyses.

The data were produced by immunoSEQ multiplex PCR, yet TCRdb's version contains in-frame clones alone and is incomplete. The data show around 28,000 clones, approximately 86% seen once. This sequence was found in a human donor with classical Hodgkin lymphoma. The J gene is TRBJ2-5, the V gene TRBV5-1; 12 nucleotides agree with TRBD2. The input for sequencing was CD4+ T cells from blood, taken before the fourth cycle of nivolumab. Written as DNA, the CDR3 is TGCGCCAGCCATAAGACTAGCGGGGGCCTGTACCAAGAGACCCAGTACTTC. This gives the protein CASHKTSGGLYQETQYF.